This T cell receptor (beta chain) is drawn from a study of T cell responses to AZD1222 COVID-19 vaccine. Overall study findings and caveats: Baseline antibody screening turned up just six seropositive AZD1222 recipients. The peak T cell response came first, and repertoires were sampled only after it.

Germline lookup yields CDR1 LGHDT and CDR2 YNNKEL (reference sequence). V lost 4 bases and J lost 2; bases outside the gene matches: 9. This CDR3 is built from 16 residues. Libraries were prepared by immunoSEQ multiplex PCR; TCRdb keeps only in-frame clonotypes and omits some of them. The table has some 31,000 clones, about 93% seen once. This clone was recorded only once. What it recognizes is unknown. The clonotype was recovered from an adult in good health. The sequencing used peripheral blood, collected on day 0 of AZD1222 vaccination. This chain joins TRBV3-1 (or the pseudogene TRBV3-2) and TRBJ2-3, with 7 bases identical to TRBD1. The CDR3 here is CASSPGLDRYTDTQYF. The CDR3 DNA follows: TGTGCCAGCAGCCCCGGGTTGGACAGGTACACAGATACGCAGTATTTT.